Shown below are 19 T cell receptor beta chains from a single sample sequenced in a study of response to subunit inactivated influenza vaccine. A single record per CDR3 protein comes from TCRdb applying MiXCR to the RT-PCR reads. This table holds under 750,000 distinct CDR3 sequences, about 11% found once. Sequencing used PBMCs from blood, obtained on the day of vaccination. The receptors come from a man in his fifties or sixties who received an inactivated influenza vaccine.

This clonotype was picked up many times. The chain recombines TRBV29-1 with TRBJ2-3; possible D gene TRBD1, 6 bases. With 6 bases removed from V and 3 bases from J, the gap between germline ends came to 16 bases. CDR3 size: 14 residues. CDR1 and CDR2 (germline): SQVTM, ANQGSEA. In DNA, the CDR3 is TGCAGCGTGGCAACAGGGCTTCGAACAGATACGCAGTATTTT. Amino acids: CSVATGLRTDTQYF.

Many counts were recorded for this clonotype. The V call is TRBV4-2, the J call TRBJ2-3, with 8 bases fitting TRBD1. V was pared by 0 bases and J by 5 bases, with 10 bases of the junction left unmatched. The CDR3 length is 17 residues. Germline lookup yields CDR1 LGHNA and CDR2 YNFKEQ. The CDR3 sequence is CASSQEDTRTGRDTQYF. The CDR3 DNA sequence: TGTGCCAGCAGCCAAGAGGACACGAGGACAGGGAGAGATACGCAGTATTTT.

For this clonotype: A junction boundary mismatches the germline segment, possibly from a read error. The J gene is TRBJ1-5, the V gene TRBV6-1, with 8 bases matching TRBD1. The CDR3 loop spans 18 amino acids. CDR1 and CDR2 from the germline V gene are MNHNS and SASEGT. This chain's CDR3 is CASSKAGTGPPGNQPQHF. The CDR3 bases are TGTGCCAGCAGTAAAGCCGGGACAGGCCCCCCGGGCAATCAGCCCCAGCATTTT.

This clonotype was counted between two and nine times. The rearrangement joins TRBV7-2 to TRBJ1-2; perhaps TRBD1 as D (5 bases). Per germline, CDR1 SGHTA and CDR2 FQGNSA. Trimming removed 0 bases at V and 2 bases at J, with 10 bases between. The CDR3 has 15 residues. In DNA, the CDR3 is TGTGCCAGCAGCTTAGCGAACCCAGGGAACTATGGCTACACCTTC. Its translation: CASSLANPGNYGYTF.

This clonotype was observed at least ten times. The V and J genes are TRBV29-1 and TRBJ2-3, with D hard to call. The CDR3 is 12 amino acids. Trimming pared 4 bases from V and 5 bases from J, leaving 10 bases between. Germline V CDR1 and CDR2: SQVTM, ANQGSEA. CDR3 coding DNA: TGCAGCGTTGGGGTTTCCGAAGATACGCAGTATTTT. Translation: CSVGVSEDTQYF.

This clonotype was seen at least ten times. V gene TRBV5-1 combines with J gene TRBJ2-1; TRBD2 agrees at 9 bases. The germline V gene encodes CDR1 SGHRS and CDR2 YFSETQ. This CDR3 contains 15 residues. J lost 6 bases, V lost 0 bases, and 4 bases had no gene match. The DNA for the CDR3 is TGCGCCAGCAGCTTGGACCAGCGGGGGGCCAATGAGCAGTTCTTC. This translates into CASSLDQRGANEQFF. Based on the CDR3 plus reference TRBV5-1 and TRBJ2-1, the full variable domain is KAGVTQTPRYLIKTRGQQVTLSCSPISGHRSVSWYQQTPGQGLQFLFEYFSETQRNKGNFPGRFSGRQFSNSRSEMNVSTLELGDSALYLCASSLDQRGANEQFFGPGTRLTVL.

The chain links TRBV12-3 or TRBV12-4 to TRBJ2-2; D gene uncertain. V lost 3 bases, J lost 7 bases, and 9 bases lay in between. The CDR3 has 13 amino acids. The CDR3 reads CASSLFRIGELFF. CDR3 DNA sequence: TGTGCCAGCAGTTTGTTCCGGATCGGGGAGCTGTTTTTT.

This clonotype was counted between two and nine times. The V and J genes are TRBV4-3 and TRBJ2-1, with D perhaps matching TRBD2 (7 bases). V lost 1 base and J lost 6, with 13 bases in between. The germline gives CDR1 LGHNA, CDR2 YSLEER. This CDR3 is built from 15 residues. In DNA form, the CDR3 reads TGCGCCAGCAGCCAAGTAAGGGGGGGAGCCAATGAGCAGTTCTTC. Protein: CASSQVRGGANEQFF.

The chain recombines TRBV20-1 with TRBJ2-4; no definite D call. Germline CDR1 reads DFQATT; CDR2 reads SNEGSKA (reference sequence). V was shortened by 5 bases and J by 1 base, with 24 bases between the two germline ends. The CDR3 runs to 18 residues. DNA for the CDR3: TGCAGTGCTGCCCCCAGGCGTAAGCTCGTTTCGGCCAAAAACATTCAGTACTTC. Protein sequence: CSAAPRRKLVSAKNIQYF.

The rearrangement uses TRBV6-2 or TRBV6-3 and TRBJ2-1; D uncertain. The CDR3 runs 11 residues. V shed 6 bases and J shed 6 bases, with 6 bases lying between them. CDR1 and CDR2 from the germline V gene are MNHEY and SVGEGT. The CDR3 sequence: CASRLLNEQFF. CDR3 bases: TGTGCCAGCAGGCTACTCAATGAGCAGTTCTTC.

This clonotype was seen only a few times. The J gene is TRBJ1-5, the V gene TRBV28; D not certain. The CDR3 is made up of 14 amino acids. Germline V lookup: CDR1 MDHEN, CDR2 SYDVKM. V dropped 3 bases and J dropped 11 bases, with 17 bases sitting between them. CDR3: CASSLRQAFWSQHF. In DNA, the CDR3 is TGTGCCAGCAGTTTGCGGCAGGCCTTTTGGTCCCAGCATTTT.

This clonotype has just one count. This rearrangement joins TRBV20-1 to TRBJ2-1, with D possibly TRBD2 on 6 matching bases. Germline loops: CDR1 DFQATT, CDR2 SNEGSKA (reference sequence). The CDR3 totals 14 residues. Trimming took off 0 bases at V and 5 bases at J, with 11 bases between the two ends. CDR3 region: CSARDGGINNEQFF. CDR3 coding DNA: TGCAGTGCTAGAGATGGGGGGATCAACAATGAGCAGTTCTTC.

In this sample, this clonotype turned up many times. The chain carries TRBV4-1 and TRBJ2-7; 7 bases line up with TRBD2. The CDR3 covers 16 residues. Germline V gene data show CDR1 as MGHRA and CDR2 as YSYEKL. V shed 0 bases, J shed 6 bases, and the junction held 11 bases outside the gene matches. Written as DNA, the CDR3 is TGCGCCAGCAGCCAAGATGTAGCGTGGCGGGGGAGCGAGCAGTACTTC. It translates to CASSQDVAWRGSEQYF.

The gene calls are TRBV12-3 or TRBV12-4 and TRBJ2-1, with 7 bases lining up with TRBD1. The ends lost 6 bases at V and 8 bases at J; junction bases unmatched: 10. The CDR3 totals 14 residues. The DNA for the CDR3 is TGTGCCAGCAGACTAAACAGGGGATCTCATGAGCAGTTCTTC. As protein: CASRLNRGSHEQFF.

This sequence joins TRBV27 and TRBJ1-4, with 9 bases matching TRBD1. The CDR3 has 15 residues. Germline CDR1 MNHEY, CDR2 SMNVEV (reference sequence). The V gene end was trimmed by 5 bases and the J gene end by 7 bases; junction bases not matched to a gene: 8. The CDR3 is CASSPWTGVGEKLFF. As DNA, the CDR3 is TGTGCCAGCAGTCCATGGACAGGGGTTGGTGAAAAACTGTTTTTT.

This clonotype was picked up a small number of times. The chain has TRBV5-1 and TRBJ2-3; 9 bases are a match to TRBD2. The CDR3 is made up of 15 amino acids. The J segment lost 4 bases and the V segment lost 4 bases, leaving 7 bases of the junction unmatched. Germline-derived CDR1 and CDR2 are SGHRS and YFSETQ. The CDR3 bases are TGCGCCAGCAGCGAAGGCGGGGGGGCGGCAGATACGCAGTATTTT. Protein: CASSEGGGAADTQYF.

This clonotype was counted ten times or more. The chain is built from TRBV3-1 and TRBJ1-4; 12 positions match TRBD1. CDR1 LGHDT and CDR2 YNNKEL come from the germline V gene (reference sequence). The CDR3 covers 14 residues. Unmatched junction bases numbered 4, after V lost 4 bases and J lost 10 bases. This chain's CDR3 is CASSRGTGGPKLFF. As DNA, the CDR3 is TGTGCCAGCAGCCGAGGGACAGGGGGCCCAAAACTGTTTTTT.

This clonotype was observed at least ten times. The chain has TRBV14 and TRBJ2-5, with D hard to call. V was pared by 1 base and J by 7 bases, with 4 bases between. The CDR3 loop spans 11 amino acids. Germline V gene lookup returns CDR1 SGHDN and CDR2 FVKESK. The CDR3 here is CASSQVRTQYF. The CDR3 region has the DNA TGTGCCAGCAGCCAAGTACGGACCCAGTACTTC. The entire variable domain, with the rest obtained from reference TRBV14 and TRBJ2-5, is as follows: EAGVTQFPSHSVIEKGQTVTLRCDPISGHDNLYWYRRVMGKEIKFLLHFVKESKQDESGMPNNRFLAERTGGTYSTLKVQPAELEDSGVYFCASSQVRTQYFGPGTRLLVL.

This clonotype was seen many times. The chain combines TRBV5-1 with TRBJ2-7; a possible D gene is TRBD1 (6 bases). Germline lookup yields CDR1 SGHRS and CDR2 YFSETQ. CDR3 length: 14 residues. The germline V and J ends were trimmed by 3 bases and 1 base, with 11 bases remaining between them. The chain's CDR3 is CASSWSDSSYEQYF. DNA for the CDR3: TGCGCCAGCAGCTGGTCGGACAGTTCCTACGAGCAGTACTTC.